These 25 T cell receptor beta chains were sequenced from one sample in a study of T cell repertoires in cytomegalovirus infection. A single record per CDR3 protein comes from TCRdb applying MiXCR to the reads. This sample has over 150,000 distinct CDR3 sequences, with around an eighth found just once. Material: PBMCs. Receptors were obtained from a human donor in good health (CMV status not recorded). Some clones in this sample may be carry-over from other donors' samples.

This rearrangement joins TRBV5-5 to TRBJ2-4, with D possibly being TRBD1 (6 bases). With 4 bases removed from V and 0 bases from J, the gap between germline ends came to 20 bases. This CDR3 contains 18 residues. CDR1 is SGHKS, CDR2 YYEKEE, per germline (reference sequence). The CDR3 nucleotides are TGTGCCAGCAGCCACCGGGACCAGGGGATACTAGCCAAAAACATTCAGTACTTC. Protein: CASSHRDQGILAKNIQYF. Together with reference TRBV5-5 and TRBJ2-4, the CDR3 gives the full variable domain: DAGVTQSPTHLIKTRGQQVTLRCSPISGHKSVSWYQQVLGQGPQFIFQYYEKEERGRGNFPDRFSARQFPNYSSELNVNALLLGDSALYLCASSHRDQGILAKNIQYFGAGTRLSVL.

The rearrangement uses TRBV29-1 and TRBJ2-1, with D possibly being TRBD2 (8 bases). The CDR3 totals 13 residues. Germline assignment: CDR1 SQVTM and CDR2 ANQGSEA. CDR3 amino acids: CSADRAGGNEQFF. The CDR3 DNA sequence: TGCAGTGCCGACAGGGCGGGGGGCAATGAGCAGTTCTTC.

This clonotype was counted between two and nine times. V and J are TRBV12-3 or TRBV12-4 and TRBJ1-6, with D unclear. The CDR3 is 13 residues long. Trimming cost V 7 bases and J 7 bases, with 11 bases left between them. CDR3: CASTIRRNSPLHF. The CDR3 bases are TGTGCCAGCACCATCAGGAGGAATTCACCCCTCCACTTT.

This clonotype was found a few times. The rearrangement links TRBV28 to TRBJ1-6; tentative D call: TRBD1 (5 bases). Trimming left V 7 bases short and J 2 bases short, with 12 bases between. Germline CDR1 reads MDHEN; CDR2 reads SYDVKM. The CDR3 contains 15 residues. CDR3: CASKTQGTYNSPLHF. The CDR3 region has the DNA TGTGCCAGCAAAACCCAGGGAACCTATAATTCACCCCTCCACTTT.

This clonotype has a count of ten or more. The chain carries TRBV6-6 and TRBJ2-2; D may be TRBD2 (7 bases). Germline V lookup: CDR1 MNHNY, CDR2 SVGAGI (reference sequence). The CDR3 consists of 17 residues. V lost 0 bases to trimming and J lost 4 bases, with 15 bases between them. CDR3 nucleotide sequence: TGTGCCAGCAGTTACTCACCCGGGGGGCGTGGCACCGGGGAGCTGTTTTTT. Translation gives CASSYSPGGRGTGELFF.

This clonotype was recorded many times. The J gene is TRBJ1-1, the V gene TRBV7-9; 7 bases line up with TRBD1. Trimming at V came to 4 bases and at J to 5 bases, leaving 7 bases not matched to a gene. The CDR3 has 14 residues. CDR1 is SEHNR and CDR2 is FQNEAQ in the germline V gene (reference sequence). Written as DNA, the CDR3 is TGTGCCAGCAGCTCTCACAGGGGTGGGACTGAAGCTTTCTTT. Translation: CASSSHRGGTEAFF.

There are many counts of this clonotype. The V gene is TRBV7-2, the J gene TRBJ2-2; 9 nucleotides align to TRBD2. Germline values: CDR1 SGHTA, CDR2 FQGNSA. V gave up 1 base and J gave up 4 bases; unmatched junction bases: 4. The CDR3 has 16 residues. The CDR3 loop reads CASSLGSGRITGELFF. The CDR3 DNA sequence: TGTGCCAGCAGCTTAGGGAGCGGGAGGATCACCGGGGAGCTGTTTTTT.

This clonotype came up many times. The chain employs TRBV7-2 and TRBJ2-1; 8 bases match TRBD2. J gave up 4 bases and V 10 bases, and 9 bases lay outside the gene matches. The CDR3 extends over 14 amino acids. The germline V gene encodes CDR1 SGHTA and CDR2 FQGNSA. The CDR3 DNA is TGTGCCACCTCGTATAGCGGGAAATACAATGAGCAGTTCTTC. As protein: CATSYSGKYNEQFF.

This chain uses TRBV28 with TRBJ1-2; D may be TRBD1 (6 bases). Germline V gene sequence: CDR1 MDHEN, CDR2 SYDVKM. The CDR3 extends over 14 amino acids. The V end was cut by 3 bases, the J end by 6 bases, with 14 bases between. CDR3 amino acids: CASSFWGGANGYTF. The CDR3 coding sequence is TGTGCCAGCAGTTTTTGGGGGGGCGCGAATGGCTACACCTTC.

This clonotype was counted many times. The CDR3 reads CASSFQGPNTGELFF. The DNA for the CDR3 is TGTGCCAGCAGCTTCCAAGGTCCGAACACCGGGGAGCTGTTTTTT. This sequence joins TRBV5-6 and TRBJ2-2; D unclear. V lost 2 bases and J lost 0, with 8 bases in between. This CDR3 is built from 15 residues. CDR1 is SGHDT, CDR2 YYEEEE, per germline.

CDR3 sequence reads: CASSLGAGDENTQYF. Here the CDR3 DNA reads TGCGCCAGCAGCTTGGGAGCGGGGGACGAAAATACGCAGTATTTT. The rearrangement joins TRBV5-1 to TRBJ2-3; TRBD2 matches 8 bases. The CDR3 has 15 amino acids. CDR1 and CDR2 (germline): SGHRS, YFSETQ. V lost 0 bases, J lost 7 bases, and 7 bases stayed unmatched.

The chain employs TRBV7-3 and TRBJ1-5, with a possible D match to TRBD1 (6 bases). V was trimmed by 5 bases and J by 6 bases, leaving 11 bases between them. This CDR3 has 13 amino acids. The germline CDR1 and CDR2 sequences are SGHTA and FQGTGA. DNA of the CDR3: TGTGCCAGCAGCGTTGACAGGTTTCAGCCCCAGCATTTT. Its protein product is CASSVDRFQPQHF.

This clonotype was counted a few times. The genes are TRBV6-5 and TRBJ1-4; D gene ambiguous. Looked up from germline, CDR1 is MNHEY and CDR2 is SVGAGI. This CDR3 region has 12 residues. Trimming cost V 8 bases and J 10 bases, with 14 bases left between them. This CDR3 is CASGVPGGKLFF. In DNA form, the CDR3 reads TGTGCCAGCGGTGTCCCGGGAGGAAAACTGTTTTTT.

The table lists this clonotype with a few counts. This chain joins TRBV5-1 and TRBJ2-7; tentative D call: TRBD2 (5 bases). The germline V and J ends were trimmed by 0 bases and 5 bases, with 18 bases remaining between them. The CDR3 runs 16 residues. Germline V lookup: CDR1 SGHRS, CDR2 YFSETQ. The CDR3 here is CASSLERSVLGNEQYF. The CDR3 nucleotides read TGCGCCAGCAGCTTGGAAAGGTCGGTTCTCGGGAACGAGCAGTACTTC.

The J gene is TRBJ2-2, the V gene TRBV28; TRBD1 aligns across 8 bases. Germline trimming cut 10 bases from V and 6 bases from J; bases unmatched to any gene: 10. Germline loops: CDR1 MDHEN, CDR2 SYDVKM. This CDR3 has 14 amino acids. In DNA, the CDR3 is TGTGCCATCCAGGGGGCCATGCGGCCCGGGGAGCTGTTTTTT. Its protein product is CAIQGAMRPGELFF.

This chain connects TRBV28 to TRBJ2-7, with unresolved D. Germline-derived CDR1 and CDR2 are MDHEN and SYDVKM. The length of the CDR3 is 15 residues. Between the trimmed V and J ends, which lost 2 bases and 2 bases, there was a span of 13 bases. The CDR3, as DNA: TGTGCCAGCAGTTTAAGTGTGATTTCCGCCTACGAGCAGTACTTC. It encodes CASSLSVISAYEQYF.

This clonotype showed up many times. The chain employs TRBV28 and TRBJ2-5, with 16 positions matching TRBD2. CDR1 and CDR2 from the germline V gene are MDHEN and SYDVKM. V lost 3 bases to trimming and J lost 5 bases; unmatched junction nucleotides: 18. CDR3 length: 21 residues. The CDR3 DNA reads as TGTGCCAGCAGTTTGTGGAAGGTCCCCGGGACTAGCGGGAGGGAGGGTGAGACCCAGTACTTC. Protein: CASSLWKVPGTSGREGETQYF. The entire variable domain, with the rest obtained from reference TRBV28 and TRBJ2-5, is as follows: DVKVTQSSRYLVKRTGEKVFLECVQDMDHENMFWYRQDPGLGLRLIYFSYDVKMKEKGDIPEGYSVSREKKERFSLILESASTNQTSMYLCASSLWKVPGTSGREGETQYFGPGTRLLVL.

In its sample, this clonotype was seen a few times. This chain connects TRBV28 to TRBJ2-5; TRBD1 matches at 9 bases. The ends lost 4 bases at V and 5 bases at J; junction bases unmatched: 8. The CDR3 has 15 residues. The germline V gene has CDR1 MDHEN and CDR2 SYDVKM. The CDR3 DNA reads as TGTGCCAGCAGTTCAACGACAGGGGGGAGGGAGACCCAGTACTTC. Translated, it gives CASSSTTGGRETQYF.

The rearrangement uses TRBV12-3 or TRBV12-4 and TRBJ1-5, with 9 bases aligning to TRBD1. Losses at the gene ends were 2 bases for V and 5 bases for J; bases not matched to a gene: 7. The CDR3 spans 16 residues. CDR3 sequence: CASSLSPTGGHQPQHF. CDR3 nucleotide sequence: TGTGCCAGCAGTTTAAGCCCGACAGGGGGTCATCAGCCCCAGCATTTT.

This clonotype was counted ten times or more. The chain couples TRBV7-9 to TRBJ1-5; the D gene is possibly TRBD1 (5 bases). The CDR3 has 15 amino acids. From germline, CDR1 is SEHNR and CDR2 FQNEAQ (reference sequence). V was pared by 4 bases and J by 1 base, with 11 bases between. CDR3 protein: CASSSIRDSNQPQHF. The CDR3 DNA sequence: TGTGCCAGCAGCTCGATCCGGGACAGCAATCAGCCCCAGCATTTT. Full variable domain (remainder filled in from reference TRBV7-9 and TRBJ1-5): DTGVSQNPRHKITKRGQNVTFRCDPISEHNRLYWYRQTLGQGPEFLTYFQNEAQLEKSRLLSDRFSAERPKGSFSTLEIQRTEQGDSAMYLCASSSIRDSNQPQHFGDGTRLSIL.

The chain carries TRBV7-3 and TRBJ2-7, with 9 nucleotides matching TRBD1. Germline V gene lookup returns CDR1 SGHTA and CDR2 FQGTGA. The CDR3 has 14 amino acids. The V segment lost 5 bases and the J segment 3 bases; nucleotides outside the gene matches: 5. The DNA for the CDR3 is TGTGCCAGCAGCCCCCAGGGACAGGGCTACGAGCAGTACTTC. This encodes CASSPQGQGYEQYF.

In the case of this clonotype: This may come from a read error, since a much larger clone is one base off. V usage is TRBV12-3 or TRBV12-4 and J usage is TRBJ1-2; a weak D match, TRBD1 (5 bases). This CDR3 has 13 amino acids. CDR3 in DNA: TGTGCCAGCAGTTTTCCCAGGGAGGATGGCTACAACTTC. It codes for CASSFPREDGYNF.

This clonotype turned up a few times. The rearrangement joins TRBV20-1 to TRBJ2-7; 10 nucleotides match TRBD1. Germline V lookup: CDR1 DFQATT, CDR2 SNEGSKA (reference sequence). V lost 1 base, J lost 2 bases, and 2 bases stayed unmatched. The CDR3 runs 14 residues. The CDR3 DNA is TGCAGTGCTAGAGGGGACAGGGGCGCCTACGAGCAGTACTTC. It specifies CSARGDRGAYEQYF.

There are many counts of this clonotype. The rearrangement links TRBV7-9 to TRBJ1-1, with a possible D match to TRBD1 (5 bases). Deletions cut 5 bases from V and 6 bases from J, with 19 bases between. There are 15 residues in the CDR3. Germline CDR1 is SEHNR and CDR2 is FQNEAQ (reference sequence). CDR3 bases: TGTGCCAGCAGCGAAGGATCTGGACCGGGGCCTGAAGCTTTCTTT. The encoded protein is CASSEGSGPGPEAFF.

This clonotype has more than one count but fewer than ten. The CDR3 nucleotides are TGTGCCATCCGGCCAGGGGGAAGCTCCTACGAGCAGTACTTC. Translating it yields CAIRPGGSSYEQYF. V and J are TRBV6-8 and TRBJ2-7; TRBD1 aligns across 7 bases. The CDR3 is made up of 14 amino acids. The germline gives CDR1 MNHGY, CDR2 SAAAGT. V dropped 10 bases and J dropped 0; count of bases not matched to a gene: 9.